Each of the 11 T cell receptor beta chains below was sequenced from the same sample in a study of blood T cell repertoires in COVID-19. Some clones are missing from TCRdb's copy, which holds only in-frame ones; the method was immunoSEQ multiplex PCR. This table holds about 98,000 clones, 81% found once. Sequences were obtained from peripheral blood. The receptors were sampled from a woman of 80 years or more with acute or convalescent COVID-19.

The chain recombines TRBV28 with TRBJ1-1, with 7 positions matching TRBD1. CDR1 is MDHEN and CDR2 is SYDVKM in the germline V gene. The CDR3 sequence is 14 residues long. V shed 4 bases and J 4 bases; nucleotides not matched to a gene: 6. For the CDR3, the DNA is TGTGCCAGCAGTTATCAGGGGGGAGGCACTGAAGCTTTCTTT. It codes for CASSYQGGGTEAFF.

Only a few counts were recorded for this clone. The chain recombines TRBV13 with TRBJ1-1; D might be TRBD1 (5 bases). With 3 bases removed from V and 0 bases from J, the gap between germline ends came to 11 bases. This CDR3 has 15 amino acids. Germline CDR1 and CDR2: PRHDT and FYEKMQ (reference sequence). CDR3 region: CASSFGGPLNTEAFF. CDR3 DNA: TGTGCCAGCAGCTTCGGGGGACCGCTGAACACTGAAGCTTTCTTT.

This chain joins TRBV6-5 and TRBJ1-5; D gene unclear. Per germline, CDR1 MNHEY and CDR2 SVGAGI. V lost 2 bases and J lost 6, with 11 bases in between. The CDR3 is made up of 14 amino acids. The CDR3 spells CASSYRDGSQPQHF. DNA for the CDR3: TGTGCCAGCAGTTACAGGGATGGGAGTCAGCCCCAGCATTTT.

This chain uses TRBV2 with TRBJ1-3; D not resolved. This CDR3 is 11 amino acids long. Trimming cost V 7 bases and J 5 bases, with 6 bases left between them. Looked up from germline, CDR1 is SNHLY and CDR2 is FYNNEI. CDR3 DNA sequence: TGTGCCAGCACTGCGAGAAACACCATATATTTT. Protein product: CASTARNTIYF.

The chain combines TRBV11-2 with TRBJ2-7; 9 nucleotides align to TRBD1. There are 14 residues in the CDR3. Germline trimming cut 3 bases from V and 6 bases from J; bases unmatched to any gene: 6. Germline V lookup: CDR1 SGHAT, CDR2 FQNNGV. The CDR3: CASSFQGQGTEQYF. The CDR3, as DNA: TGTGCCAGCAGCTTCCAAGGACAGGGGACCGAGCAGTACTTC. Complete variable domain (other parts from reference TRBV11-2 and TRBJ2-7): EAGVAQSPRYKIIEKRQSVAFWCNPISGHATLYWYQQILGQGPKLLIQFQNNGVVDDSQLPKDRFSAERLKGVDSTLKIQPAKLEDSAVYLCASSFQGQGTEQYFGPGTRLTVT.

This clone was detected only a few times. CDR3 DNA: TGCGCCAGCAGAGAACAGGGATGGACTGAAGCTTTCTTT. Protein: CASREQGWTEAFF. This chain links TRBV4-3 with TRBJ1-1, with a tentative D call TRBD1 (6 bases). The CDR3 totals 13 residues. V was shortened by 6 bases and J by 5 bases, with 13 bases between the two germline ends. Germline-derived CDR1 and CDR2 are LGHNA and YSLEER.

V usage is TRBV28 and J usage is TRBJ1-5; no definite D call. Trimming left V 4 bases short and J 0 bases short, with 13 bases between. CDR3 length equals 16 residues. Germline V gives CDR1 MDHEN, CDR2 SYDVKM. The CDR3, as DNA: TGTGCCAGCAGTTCCCCACTAGAGTATAGCAATCAGCCCCAGCATTTT. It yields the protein CASSSPLEYSNQPQHF.

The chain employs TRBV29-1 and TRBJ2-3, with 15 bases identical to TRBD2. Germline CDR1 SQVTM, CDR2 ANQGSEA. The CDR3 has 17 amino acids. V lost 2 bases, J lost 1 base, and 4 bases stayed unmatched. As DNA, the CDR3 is TGCAGCGTTGAACGGGGACTAGCGGGGGGCGGCACAGATACGCAGTATTTT. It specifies CSVERGLAGGGTDTQYF.

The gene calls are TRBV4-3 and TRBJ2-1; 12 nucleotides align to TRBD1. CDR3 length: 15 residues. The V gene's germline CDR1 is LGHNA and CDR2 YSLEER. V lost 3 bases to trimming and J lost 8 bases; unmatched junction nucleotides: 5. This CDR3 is CASSQGTGGLDEQFF. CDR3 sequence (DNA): TGCGCCAGCAGCCAGGGGACAGGGGGCTTAGATGAGCAGTTCTTC.

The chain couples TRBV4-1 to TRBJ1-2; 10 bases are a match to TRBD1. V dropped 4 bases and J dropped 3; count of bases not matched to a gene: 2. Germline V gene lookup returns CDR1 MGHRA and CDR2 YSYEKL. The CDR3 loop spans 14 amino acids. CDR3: CASSLGQGDYGYTF. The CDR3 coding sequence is TGCGCCAGCAGCCTCGGACAGGGGGACTATGGCTACACCTTC.

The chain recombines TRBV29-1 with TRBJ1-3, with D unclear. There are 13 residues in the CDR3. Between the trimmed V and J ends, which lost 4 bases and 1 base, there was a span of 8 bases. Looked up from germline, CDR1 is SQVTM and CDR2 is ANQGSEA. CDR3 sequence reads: CSVVHSSGNTIYF. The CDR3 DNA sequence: TGCAGCGTTGTGCACAGTTCTGGAAACACCATATATTTT. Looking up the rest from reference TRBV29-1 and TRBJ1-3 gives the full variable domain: SAVISQKPSRDICQRGTSLTIQCQVDSQVTMMFWYRQQPGQSLTLIATANQGSEATYESGFVIDKFPISRPNLTFSTLTVSNMSPEDSSIYLCSVVHSSGNTIYFGEGSWLTVV.